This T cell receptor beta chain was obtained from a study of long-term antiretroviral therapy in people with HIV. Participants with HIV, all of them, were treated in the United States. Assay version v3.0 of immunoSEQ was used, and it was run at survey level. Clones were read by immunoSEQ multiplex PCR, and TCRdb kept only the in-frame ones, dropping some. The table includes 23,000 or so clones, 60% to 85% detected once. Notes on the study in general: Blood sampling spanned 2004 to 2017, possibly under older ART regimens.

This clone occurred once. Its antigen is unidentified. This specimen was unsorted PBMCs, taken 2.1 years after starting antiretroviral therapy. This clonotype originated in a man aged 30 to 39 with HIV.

Written as DNA, the CDR3 is TGTGCCTGGAATACCTGGCGGGAGGCCGACAATGAGCAGTTCTTC. This sequence encodes CAWNTWREADNEQFF. The rearrangement joins TRBV30 to TRBJ2-1; 8 bases map to TRBD2. The germline CDR1 and CDR2 sequences are GTSNPN and SVGIG (reference sequence). The CDR3 has 15 residues. With V trimmed by 4 bases and J by 5 bases, 10 bases remained unmatched.